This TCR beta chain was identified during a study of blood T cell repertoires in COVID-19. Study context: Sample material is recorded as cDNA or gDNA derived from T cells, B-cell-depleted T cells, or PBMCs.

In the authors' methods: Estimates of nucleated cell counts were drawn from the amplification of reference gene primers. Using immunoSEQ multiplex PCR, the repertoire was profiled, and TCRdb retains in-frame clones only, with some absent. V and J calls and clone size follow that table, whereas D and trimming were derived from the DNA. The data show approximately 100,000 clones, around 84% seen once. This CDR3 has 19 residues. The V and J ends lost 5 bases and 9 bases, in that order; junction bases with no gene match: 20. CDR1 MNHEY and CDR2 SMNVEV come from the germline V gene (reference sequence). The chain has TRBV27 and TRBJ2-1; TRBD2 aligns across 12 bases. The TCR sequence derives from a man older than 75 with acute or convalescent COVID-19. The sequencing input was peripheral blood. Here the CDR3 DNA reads TGTGCCAGCAGTCCTATTTCCCCTCGGGCTAGCGGGAGGGGGGGTGAGCAGTTCTTC. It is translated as CASSPISPRASGRGGEQFF.